The entry that follows covers one T cell receptor beta chain sequence. The data originate from a study of blood T cell repertoires in COVID-19. Overall study context: There were acute and convalescent COVID-19 samples, and they came from the United States, Italy and Spain.

Germline V lookup: CDR1 SQVTM, CDR2 ANQGSEA. V was clipped by 5 bases and J by 0 bases; unmatched bases: 4. CDR3 length equals 13 residues. The method was immunoSEQ multiplex PCR; TCRdb's version includes in-frame clones alone and lacks a portion of them. Of some 76,000 clones listed, approximately 90% were seen once; the top ten hold 5.1%. The genes are TRBV29-1 and TRBJ2-7, with 7 bases that match TRBD2. The receptor's source is a woman aged 18-29 years with acute or convalescent COVID-19. Sequencing input: peripheral blood. CDR3 region: CSVYGGSSYEQYF. Written as DNA, the CDR3 is TGCAGCGTTTATGGCGGGAGCTCCTACGAGCAGTACTTC.